Sequencing of this T cell receptor beta chain was carried out in a study of blood T cell repertoires in COVID-19. For the study at large: T cells, B-cell-depleted T cells, or PBMCs provided the cDNA or gDNA that served as material.

This clone was picked up one time. Other DNA variants within this sample encode the same CDR3. V lost 4 bases, J lost 4 bases, and 4 bases stayed unmatched. CDR3 size: 14 residues. The V gene's germline CDR1 is LNHDA and CDR2 SQIVND (reference sequence). The data were produced by immunoSEQ multiplex PCR, yet TCRdb's version contains in-frame clones alone and is incomplete. The sample contains 200,000 to 250,000 clones, around nine tenths of which appear only once. This TCR was recovered from a woman aged 55-69 years with acute or convalescent COVID-19. The sample taken for sequencing was peripheral blood. The genes are TRBV19 and TRBJ2-1; 7 bases align to TRBD1. CDR3 loop: CASSSRDSYNEQFF. The CDR3 region has the DNA TGTGCCAGTAGTAGCCGGGACAGTTACAATGAGCAGTTCTTC.